A selection of T cell receptor beta chains follows, all from one sample in a study of PD-1 blockade in classical Hodgkin lymphoma. Sequenced by immunoSEQ multiplex PCR; TCRdb stores in-frame clones only, minus some. The data hold more than 10,000 clones, with 80% to 95% observed a single time. Here the sequenced sample was peripheral blood mononuclear cells (PBMCs), taken at baseline. The receptors were sampled from a human donor with classical Hodgkin lymphoma. Both conserved end residues are part of each CDR3. A D gene is named only where the DNA matches it firmly. Part of the rows lack a size; the others show once, few, many or a class for expanded clones.

D	J	V	size	CDR3	DNA
-	TRBJ2-2	TRBV9	-	CASSANTRELFF	TGTGCCAGCAGCGCCAACACCAGGGAGCTGTTTTTT
TRBD1	TRBJ1-1	TRBV5-1	few	CASRPETGVNTEAFF	TGCGCCAGCAGGCCGGAGACAGGGGTGAACACTGAAGCTTTCTTT
-	TRBJ1-2	TRBV5-1	-	CASGSDRDRDYGYTF	TGCGCCAGCGGCTCTGACCGGGACCGAGACTATGGCTACACCTTC
-	TRBJ2-1	TRBV5-1	large	CASSLGPSRYNEQFF	TGCGCCAGCAGCTTGGGGCCTTCCAGATACAATGAGCAGTTCTTC
-	TRBJ2-7	TRBV7-9	few	CASRPRGTHEQYF	TGTGCCAGCAGACCCCGGGGGACACACGAGCAGTACTTC
-	TRBJ2-7	TRBV6-5	-	CASSPRPSYEQYF	TGTGCCAGCAGTCCCAGACCTTCCTACGAGCAGTACTTC
-	TRBJ2-5	TRBV5-1	-	CASSYQNRGGGETQYF	TGCGCCAGCAGCTACCAGAACAGGGGCGGAGGGGAGACCCAGTACTTC
TRBD1	TRBJ2-7	TRBV5-4	-	CASYQDRAKNEQYF	TGTGCCAGCTACCAAGACAGGGCTAAGAACGAGCAGTACTTC
TRBD1	TRBJ1-5	TRBV5-1	-	CASSSPGQGGFGSNQPQHF	TGCGCCAGCAGCTCTCCGGGACAGGGAGGATTCGGTAGCAATCAGCCCCAGCATTTT
-	TRBJ2-7	TRBV19	-	CASSGRDISYEQYF	TGTGCCAGTAGTGGCCGGGACATTTCCTACGAGCAGTACTTC
-	TRBJ2-2	TRBV19	-	CASSIVGGSFANTGELFF	TGTGCCAGTAGTATAGTTGGCGGGTCGTTCGCGAACACCGGGGAGCTGTTTTTT
-	TRBJ2-2	TRBV13	-	CASSLQDSGELFF	TGTGCCAGCAGCCTCCAGGACAGCGGGGAGCTGTTTTTT
TRBD2	TRBJ2-7	TRBV5-4	-	CASSRPGTSTYEQYF	TGTGCCAGCAGCCGCCCCGGGACTAGCACCTACGAGCAGTACTTC
-	TRBJ2-7	TRBV6-9	-	CASSYHEGLWGEQYF	TGTGCCAGCAGTTATCATGAGGGGCTTTGGGGCGAGCAGTACTTC
TRBD2	TRBJ2-1	TRBV15	-	CATSRVRLAGGPNEQFF	TGTGCCACCAGCAGAGTTCGACTAGCGGGAGGACCCAATGAGCAGTTCTTC
-	TRBJ2-6	TRBV11-1	-	CASSLGNGANVLTF	TGTGCCAGCAGCTTGGGGAATGGGGCCAACGTCCTGACTTTC